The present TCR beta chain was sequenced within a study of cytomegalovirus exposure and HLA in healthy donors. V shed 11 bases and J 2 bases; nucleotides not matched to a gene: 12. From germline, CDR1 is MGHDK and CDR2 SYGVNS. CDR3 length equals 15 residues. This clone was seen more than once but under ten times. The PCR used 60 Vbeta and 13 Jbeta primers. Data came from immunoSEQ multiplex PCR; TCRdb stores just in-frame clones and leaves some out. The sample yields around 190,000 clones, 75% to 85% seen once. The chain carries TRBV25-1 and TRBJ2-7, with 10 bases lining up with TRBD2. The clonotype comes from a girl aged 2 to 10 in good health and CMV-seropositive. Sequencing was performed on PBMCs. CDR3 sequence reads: CAASQREGHTYEQYF. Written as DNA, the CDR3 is TGTGCCGCGTCCCAGCGGGAGGGCCATACCTACGAGCAGTACTTC.